The present T cell receptor (beta chain) was sequenced within a study of CD8 T cells in Susac syndrome. cDNA came from 0.5 to 1 ug RNA primed by random hexamers. Using its own MiXCR run on the immunoSEQ multiplex PCR reads, TCRdb lists one record per CDR3 protein. The profile shows about 140,000 distinct CDR3 sequences, around 95% of them singletons. As regards this clonotype: Its antigen is undetermined.

Study results and caveats: As the study acknowledged, the number of individuals in its TCR sequencing and HLA analysis was relatively small.

This TCR came from a human donor with Susac syndrome. Sequenced: CD4+ T cells from PBMCs.

The CDR3 DNA follows: TGTGCCAGCAGTTACGATTATAGCAATCAGCCCCAGCATTTT. Its translation: CASSYDYSNQPQHF. This rearrangement joins TRBV12-3 or TRBV12-4 to TRBJ1-5; unclear D gene. V lost 4 bases, J lost 0 bases, and 7 bases lay in between. This CDR3 is 14 amino acids long.